Listed below are T cell receptor beta chains from one sample, sequenced in a study of shared clonotypes between healthy human individuals. Libraries were prepared by immunoSEQ multiplex PCR; TCRdb keeps only in-frame clonotypes and omits some of them. The data hold 800,000 to 950,000 clones, with about 97% observed a single time. Sequenced sample: naive CD8+ T cells sorted from blood. Receptors originate from a man aged 30 to 39 in good health. Each CDR3 is given with its conserved first and last residue. Fields, in order: V gene, J gene, clone size, D gene, CDR3 DNA, CDR3 protein. The D gene is left open where the match is weak. Some rows mark clone size as missing; the rest say once, few, many or name a class of expanded clone.

TRBV29-1,TRBJ2-2,once,TRBD2,TGCAGCGTCATCCTGGCAGCGGGAGCTGATACCGGGGAGCTGTTTTTT,CSVILAAGADTGELFF
TRBV6-5,TRBJ1-1,-,-,TGTGCCAGCAGTTACTCGCAGACACAGAGGACTGAAGCTTTCTTT,CASSYSQTQRTEAFF
TRBV27,TRBJ2-5,-,-,TGTGCCAGCAGTTTAAGCCCAGGGTGGTCGGAGACCCAGTACTTC,CASSLSPGWSETQYF
TRBV5-1,TRBJ2-2,-,TRBD2,TGCGCCAGCAGCCTGGGACTAGAGAACACCGGGGAGCTGTTTTTT,CASSLGLENTGELFF
TRBV9,TRBJ2-2,once,TRBD2,TGTGCCAGCAGCGTGCCCTCTAGCGGCCCGTTGGGGGAGCTGTTTTTT,CASSVPSSGPLGELFF
TRBV4-3,TRBJ2-1,-,-,TGCGCCAGCAGCCAAGATGGGGACAATGAGCAGTTCTTC,CASSQDGDNEQFF
TRBV13,TRBJ2-1,-,-,TGTGCCAGCAGCTGGACTTTATACAATGAGCAGTTCTTC,CASSWTLYNEQFF
TRBV5-4,TRBJ2-5,-,TRBD1,TGTGCCAGCAGCCCCGGGACAGGGCAAGAGACCCAGTACTTC,CASSPGTGQETQYF
TRBV4-2,TRBJ2-1,-,-,TGTGCCAGCAGCAAGAGCGGCGGGATGGGGAATGAGCAGTTCTTC,CASSKSGGMGNEQFF
TRBV27,TRBJ2-4,once,TRBD1,TGTGCCAGCAGTTTCGCCTCTGCACAGGGGGCAGGGAACATTCAGTACTTC,CASSFASAQGAGNIQYF
TRBV29-1,TRBJ2-3,-,TRBD2,TGCAGCGTGGGACTAGCGGGAGTGGATACGCAGTATTTT,CSVGLAGVDTQYF
TRBV27,TRBJ2-7,few,TRBD1,TGTGCCAGCAGTTTCCTGTCCACAGGGGGCATAGCCTACGAGCAGTACTTC,CASSFLSTGGIAYEQYF
TRBV15,TRBJ2-1,-,-,TGTGCCACCAGCAGAGATATGGGAGATGAGCAGTTCTTC,CATSRDMGDEQFF
TRBV29-1,TRBJ2-1,-,TRBD1,TGCAGCGTTGGGACAGGGGGCTACAATGAGCAGTTCTTC,CSVGTGGYNEQFF
TRBV27,TRBJ2-7,-,TRBD1,TGTGCCAGCAGTTTGGGACAGGGTCCCCACTACGAGCAGTACTTC,CASSLGQGPHYEQYF
TRBV4-3,TRBJ2-1,-,-,TGCGCCAGCAGCCAAGACAGGGGCACCTACAATGAGCAGTTCTTC,CASSQDRGTYNEQFF
TRBV27,TRBJ2-7,-,-,TGTGCCAGCAGTTTAGGGGCCTACGAGCAGTACTTC,CASSLGAYEQYF
TRBV28,TRBJ2-5,-,TRBD1,TGTGCCAGCAGTTCCAGACAGGGCTGGAAGACCCAGTACTTC,CASSSRQGWKTQYF
TRBV29-1,TRBJ2-1,-,-,TGCAGCGTTGAAGGGGGCTCCTACAATGAGCAGTTCTTC,CSVEGGSYNEQFF
TRBV29-1,TRBJ1-1,-,-,TGCAGCGGGGGGCGTAGGGACGCTGAAGCTTTCTTT,CSGGRRDAEAFF
TRBV7-9,TRBJ1-4,-,-,TGTGCCAGCAGCCGACGGGGGGAGGAAAAACTGTTTTTT,CASSRRGEEKLFF
TRBV29-1,TRBJ2-5,-,-,TGCAGCGTTGTTAGCCAGACCCAGTACTTC,CSVVSQTQYF
TRBV11-2,TRBJ2-1,-,-,TGTGCCAGCAGCTCCCCAAGCAATGAGCAGTTCTTC,CASSSPSNEQFF
TRBV10-3,TRBJ1-1,-,-,TGTGCCATCAGTGAATTGGGCAGTTCTGTGAACACTGAAGCTTTCTTT,CAISELGSSVNTEAFF
TRBV7-2,TRBJ2-7,-,-,TGTGCCAGCAGCTCTAGACAAGACCTCTACGAGCAGTACTTC,CASSSRQDLYEQYF
TRBV5-1,TRBJ1-4,-,-,TGCGCCAGCAGCTTGAGGCGGGGGGAAACTAATGAAAAACTGTTTTTT,CASSLRRGETNEKLFF
TRBV10-3,TRBJ2-2,once,-,TGTGCCATCTTGGAATTAGACAGAGAGAACACCGGGGAGCTGTTTTTT,CAILELDRENTGELFF
TRBV7-8,TRBJ2-1,-,-,TGTGCCAGCAGCTTAGATTTAGGGGAGTCCTCCTACAATGAGCAGTTCTTC,CASSLDLGESSYNEQFF
TRBV27,TRBJ2-7,once,-,TGTGCCAGCAGGCTAGGGTACGGGAGCCTCTACGAGCAGTACTTC,CASRLGYGSLYEQYF
TRBV2,TRBJ1-4,-,TRBD1,TGTGCCAGCAGTGACTTCGGGACAGGGGGCGATGCAACTAATGAAAAACTGTTTTTT,CASSDFGTGGDATNEKLFF
TRBV5-1,TRBJ2-1,-,TRBD1,TGCGCCAGCAGCTTGGCCGGGACAGGGTCGGGGGAGCAGTTCTTC,CASSLAGTGSGEQFF
TRBV6-6,TRBJ2-1,once,-,TGTGCCAGCAGTTACGGCGATGAGCAGTTCTTC,CASSYGDEQFF
TRBV20-1,TRBJ2-1,-,-,TGCAGTGCTAGTGAGAGCGGTGCGCAGTTCTTC,CSASESGAQFF
TRBV11-2,TRBJ2-1,-,TRBD2,TGTGCCAGCACCATAGGGCCTTCGCTGGGACTAGAGAAAGAGCAGTTCTTC,CASTIGPSLGLEKEQFF
TRBV7-3,TRBJ2-1,-,TRBD2,TGTGCCAGCAGCATCAGCGGGGGGAGCTCCTACAATGAGCAGTTCTTC,CASSISGGSSYNEQFF
TRBV9,TRBJ2-7,once,TRBD1,TGTGCCAGCAGCCCTACAGGGGATTTCGCCTACGAGCAGTACTTC,CASSPTGDFAYEQYF
TRBV6-9,TRBJ1-5,-,-,TGTGCCAGCAGTTATCCCCGAAATCAGCCCCAGCATTTT,CASSYPRNQPQHF
TRBV19,TRBJ1-2,-,TRBD1,TGTGCCAGTAGCACCTGGACAGGGGGCAGAGGCTACACCTTC,CASSTWTGGRGYTF
TRBV4-2,TRBJ2-7,once,-,TGTGCCAGCAGCCAACATACAGGAGACTACGAGCAGTACTTC,CASSQHTGDYEQYF
TRBV6-5,TRBJ1-4,-,TRBD1,TGTGCCAGCAGTTGGGGACAGAATAATGAAAAACTGTTTTTT,CASSWGQNNEKLFF
TRBV27,TRBJ2-7,once,TRBD1,TGTGCCAGTTTTGGATCAGGGACAGGGTTGCACGAGCAGTACTTC,CASFGSGTGLHEQYF
TRBV27,TRBJ1-2,-,TRBD1,TGTGCCAGCAGTTTATCAGGGGCGGCAGGGGGCTTCTATGGCTACACCTTC,CASSLSGAAGGFYGYTF
TRBV29-1,TRBJ2-7,-,TRBD1,TGCAGCGTTGCACCGGGACAGGTTCGTGAAGAGCAGTACTTC,CSVAPGQVREEQYF
TRBV9,TRBJ1-2,-,-,TGTGCCAGCAGCGCCGGAGTGACGGGCTACACCTTC,CASSAGVTGYTF
TRBV10-3,TRBJ2-5,-,-,TGTGCCACCACGTTTGAAAAGACCCAGTACTTC,CATTFEKTQYF
TRBV7-9,TRBJ2-5,once,-,TGTGCCAGCAGCTCTTCTATTTCGGAAACCAAAGAGACCCAGTACTTC,CASSSSISETKETQYF
TRBV7-9,TRBJ2-5,-,-,TGTGCCAGCAGCCCAGGGTCCGAAGAGACCCAGTACTTC,CASSPGSEETQYF
TRBV5-1,TRBJ1-5,-,TRBD1,TGCGCCAGCAGCTCGACAGGGGATAGCAATCAGCCCCAGCATTTT,CASSSTGDSNQPQHF
TRBV29-1,TRBJ2-1,-,-,TGCAGCGTTGTAACTAGCCTGTACAATGAGCAGTTCTTC,CSVVTSLYNEQFF
TRBV6-5,TRBJ2-1,-,-,TGTGCCAGCAGTTACCAGGGGGGAACGAATGAGCAGTTCTTC,CASSYQGGTNEQFF
TRBV7-2,TRBJ2-7,-,-,TGTGCCAGCAGCTTACGGGGGCAGTACGAGCAGTACTTC,CASSLRGQYEQYF
TRBV19,TRBJ1-1,-,TRBD1,TGTGCCAGTAGTATAGCAGGGGGCAACACTGAAGCTTTCTTT,CASSIAGGNTEAFF
TRBV7-9,TRBJ2-7,-,TRBD2,TGTGCCAGCAGCTCTGGGACTAGCGGGAACCCCTACGAGCAGTACTTC,CASSSGTSGNPYEQYF